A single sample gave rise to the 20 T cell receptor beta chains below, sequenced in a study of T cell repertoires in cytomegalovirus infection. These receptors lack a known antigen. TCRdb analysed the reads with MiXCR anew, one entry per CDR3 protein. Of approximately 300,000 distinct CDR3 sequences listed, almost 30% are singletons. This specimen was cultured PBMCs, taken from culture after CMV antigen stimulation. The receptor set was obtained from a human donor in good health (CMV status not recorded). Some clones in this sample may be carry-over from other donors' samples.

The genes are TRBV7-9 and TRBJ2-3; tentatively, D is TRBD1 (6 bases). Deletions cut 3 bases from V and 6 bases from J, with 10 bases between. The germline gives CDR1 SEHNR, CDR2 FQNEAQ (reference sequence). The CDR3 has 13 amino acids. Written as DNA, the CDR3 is TGTGCCAGCAGCTTTACAGGGATGGATACGCAGTATTTT. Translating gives CASSFTGMDTQYF.

The CDR3 DNA sequence: TGTGCCAGCCGCGAAGCTAACTATGGCTACACCTTC. This gives the protein CASREANYGYTF. The chain couples TRBV25-1 to TRBJ1-2; D is unclear. V dropped 8 bases and J dropped 0 bases, with 7 bases sitting between them. Germline-derived CDR1 and CDR2 are MGHDK and SYGVNS. This CDR3 contains 12 residues.

Written as DNA, the CDR3 is TGTGCCAGCAGCTCCCAGGGCGGCCCCTACGAGCAGTACTTC. Its protein is CASSSQGGPYEQYF. The chain is built from TRBV7-3 and TRBJ2-7; TRBD1 might be the D (5 bases). The CDR3 covers 14 residues. Germline V gene lookup returns CDR1 SGHTA and CDR2 FQGTGA. The V gene lost 4 bases and the J gene lost 2 bases, with 12 bases spanning the gap. Variable domain in full (rest from reference TRBV7-3 and TRBJ2-7): GAGVSQTPSNKVTEKGKYVELRCDPISGHTALYWYRQSLGQGPEFLIYFQGTGAADDSGLPNDRFFAVRPEGSVSTLKIQRTERGDSAVYLCASSSQGGPYEQYFGPGTRLTVT.

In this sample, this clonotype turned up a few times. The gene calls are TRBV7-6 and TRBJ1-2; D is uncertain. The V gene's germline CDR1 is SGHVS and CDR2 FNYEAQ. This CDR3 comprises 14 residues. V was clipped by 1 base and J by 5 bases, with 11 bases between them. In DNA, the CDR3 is TGTGCCAGCAGCTTAGATGCAGGAGAATATGGCTACACCTTC. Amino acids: CASSLDAGEYGYTF. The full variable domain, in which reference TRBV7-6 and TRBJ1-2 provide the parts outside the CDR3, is GAGVSQSPRYKVTKRGQDVALRCDPISGHVSLYWYRQALGQGPEFLTYFNYEAQQDKSGLPNDRFSAERPEGSISTLTIQRTEQRDSAMYRCASSLDAGEYGYTFGSGTRLTVV.

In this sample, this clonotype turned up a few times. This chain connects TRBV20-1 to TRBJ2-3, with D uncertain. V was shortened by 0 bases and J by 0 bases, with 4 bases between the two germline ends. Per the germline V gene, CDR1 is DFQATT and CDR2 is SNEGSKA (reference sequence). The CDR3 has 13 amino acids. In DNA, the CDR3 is TGCAGTGCTAGAGACACTAGCACAGATACGCAGTATTTT. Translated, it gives CSARDTSTDTQYF.

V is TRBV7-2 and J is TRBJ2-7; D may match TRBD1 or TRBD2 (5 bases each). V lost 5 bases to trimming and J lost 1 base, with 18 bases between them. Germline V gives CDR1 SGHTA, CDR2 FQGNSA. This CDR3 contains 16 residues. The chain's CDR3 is CASSVSGTRFSYEQYF. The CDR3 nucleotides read TGTGCCAGCAGCGTATCCGGGACGAGGTTTTCCTACGAGCAGTACTTC.

CDR3 region: CASRKAGVTDTQYF. The DNA of the CDR3 is TGTGCCAGCAGGAAAGCGGGAGTGACAGATACGCAGTATTTT. This chain uses TRBV11-2 with TRBJ2-3; TRBD2 aligns across 8 bases. The CDR3 length is 14 residues. V shed 6 bases and J 3 bases; nucleotides not matched to a gene: 5. Germline V gives CDR1 SGHAT, CDR2 FQNNGV.

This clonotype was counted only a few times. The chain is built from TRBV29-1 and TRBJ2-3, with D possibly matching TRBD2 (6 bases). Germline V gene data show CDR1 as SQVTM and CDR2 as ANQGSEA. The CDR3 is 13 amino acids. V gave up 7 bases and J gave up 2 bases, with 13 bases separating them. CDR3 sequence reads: CSAIGGNTDTQYF. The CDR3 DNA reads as TGCAGCGCCATAGGCGGGAACACAGATACGCAGTATTTT.

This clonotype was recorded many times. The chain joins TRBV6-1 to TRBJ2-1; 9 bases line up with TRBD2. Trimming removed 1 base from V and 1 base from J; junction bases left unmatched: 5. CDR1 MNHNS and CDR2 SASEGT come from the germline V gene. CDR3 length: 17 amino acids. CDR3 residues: CASSEELAGISYNEQFF. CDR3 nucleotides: TGTGCCAGCAGTGAAGAACTAGCGGGCATATCCTACAATGAGCAGTTCTTC.

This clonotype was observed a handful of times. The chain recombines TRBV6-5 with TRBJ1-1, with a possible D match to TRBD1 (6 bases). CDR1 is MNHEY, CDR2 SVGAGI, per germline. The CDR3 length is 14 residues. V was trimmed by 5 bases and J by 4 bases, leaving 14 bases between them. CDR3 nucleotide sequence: TGTGCCAGCAGTACCTACAGGGCTACCACTGAAGCTTTCTTT. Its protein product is CASSTYRATTEAFF.

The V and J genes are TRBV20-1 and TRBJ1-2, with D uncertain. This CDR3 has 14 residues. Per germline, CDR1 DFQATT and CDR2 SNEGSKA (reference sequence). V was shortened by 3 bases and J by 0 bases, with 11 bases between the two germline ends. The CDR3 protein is CSASGEGPNYGYTF. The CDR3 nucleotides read TGCAGTGCTAGCGGTGAAGGGCCTAACTATGGCTACACCTTC.

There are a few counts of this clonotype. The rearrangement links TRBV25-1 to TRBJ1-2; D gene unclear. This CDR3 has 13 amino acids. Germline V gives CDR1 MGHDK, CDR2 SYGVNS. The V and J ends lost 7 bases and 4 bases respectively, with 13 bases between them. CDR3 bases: TGTGCCAGCAAGGCCGAGGAGGTCTATGGCTACACCTTC. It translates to CASKAEEVYGYTF.

The CDR3 bases are TGTGCCAGCAGCCTTTCGCCCGTTTTTGAAGCTTTCTTT. Its translation is CASSLSPVFEAFF. J is TRBJ1-1 and V is TRBV7-2; D is ambiguous. The germline CDR1 and CDR2 sequences are SGHTA and FQGNSA. The CDR3 covers 13 residues. The germline V and J ends were trimmed by 5 bases and 7 bases, with 14 bases remaining between them.

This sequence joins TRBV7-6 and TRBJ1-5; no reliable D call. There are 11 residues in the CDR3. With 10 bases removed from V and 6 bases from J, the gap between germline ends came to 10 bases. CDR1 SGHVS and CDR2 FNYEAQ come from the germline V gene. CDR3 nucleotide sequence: TGTGCCACGGGGTGGGGTCAGCCCCAGCATTTT. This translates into CATGWGQPQHF.

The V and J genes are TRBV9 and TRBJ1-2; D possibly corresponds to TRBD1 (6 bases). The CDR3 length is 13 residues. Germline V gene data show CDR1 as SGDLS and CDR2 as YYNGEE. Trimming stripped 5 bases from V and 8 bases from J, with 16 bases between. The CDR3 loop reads CASRANPGAGYTF. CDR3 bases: TGTGCCAGCAGGGCAAACCCAGGGGCGGGCTACACCTTC.

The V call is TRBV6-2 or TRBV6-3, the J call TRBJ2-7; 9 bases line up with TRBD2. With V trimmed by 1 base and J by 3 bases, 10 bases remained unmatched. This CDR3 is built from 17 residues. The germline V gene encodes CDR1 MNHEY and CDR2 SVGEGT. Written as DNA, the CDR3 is TGTGCCAGCAGTTACTATTTGCCGTCTAGCGGGATCTACGAGCAGTACTTC. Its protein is CASSYYLPSSGIYEQYF.

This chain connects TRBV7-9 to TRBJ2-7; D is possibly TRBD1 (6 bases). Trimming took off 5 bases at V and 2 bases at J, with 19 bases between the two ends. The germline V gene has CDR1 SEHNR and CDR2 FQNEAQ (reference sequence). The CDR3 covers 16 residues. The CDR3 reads CASSAGRIPGAYEQYF. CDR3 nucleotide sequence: TGTGCCAGCAGCGCGGGCCGGATCCCAGGGGCCTACGAGCAGTACTTC.

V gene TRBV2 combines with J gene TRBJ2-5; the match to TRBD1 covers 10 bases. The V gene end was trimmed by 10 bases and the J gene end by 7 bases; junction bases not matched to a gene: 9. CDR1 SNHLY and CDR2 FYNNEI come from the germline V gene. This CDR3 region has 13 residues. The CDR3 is CANRDRGQGTQYF. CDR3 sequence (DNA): TGTGCCAACCGGGACAGGGGTCAGGGGACCCAGTACTTC.

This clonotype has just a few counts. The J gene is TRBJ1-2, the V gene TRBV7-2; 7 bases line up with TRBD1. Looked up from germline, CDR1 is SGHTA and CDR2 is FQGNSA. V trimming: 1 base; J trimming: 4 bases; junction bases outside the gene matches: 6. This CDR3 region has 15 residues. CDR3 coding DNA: TGTGCCAGCAGCTTAGAAGACAGGGATATCTATGGCTACACCTTC. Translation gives CASSLEDRDIYGYTF.

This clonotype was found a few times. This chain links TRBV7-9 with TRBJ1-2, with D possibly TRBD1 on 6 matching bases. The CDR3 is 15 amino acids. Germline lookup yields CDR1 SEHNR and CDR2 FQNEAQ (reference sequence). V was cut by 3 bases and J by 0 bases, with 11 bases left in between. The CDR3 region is CASSFDRRSNYGYTF. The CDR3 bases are TGTGCCAGCAGCTTCGACAGGCGATCTAACTATGGCTACACCTTC.